The 9 T cell receptor beta chains below come from one sample, sequenced in a study of blood T cell repertoires in COVID-19. Here immunoSEQ multiplex PCR was the method, and the copy in TCRdb shows in-frame clones only, minus some. This sample has around 240,000 clones, with more than 75% found just once. Material for sequencing was peripheral blood. These receptors were taken from a man between 40 and 49 years old with acute or convalescent COVID-19.

The chain uses TRBV13 and TRBJ2-1, with 10 bases matching TRBD2. J was trimmed by 5 bases and V by 11 bases; bases with no gene match: 6. CDR3 length: 13 residues. Germline V gene sequence: CDR1 PRHDT, CDR2 FYEKMQ (reference sequence). The CDR3 DNA reads TGTGCCGGCGGAAGCGGGGGGGACAATGAGCAGTTCTTC. It is translated as CAGGSGGDNEQFF.

Written as DNA, the CDR3 is TGCGCCAGCAGCTTGGACACATCCACTGAAGCTTTCTTT. This codes for CASSLDTSTEAFF. The gene calls are TRBV5-1 and TRBJ1-1; D is uncertain. The CDR3 totals 13 residues. V was cut by 0 bases and J by 4 bases, with 7 bases left in between. The germline V gene encodes CDR1 SGHRS and CDR2 YFSETQ.

The chain employs TRBV9 and TRBJ2-2, with TRBD2 matching 8 bases. Germline V lookup: CDR1 SGDLS, CDR2 YYNGEE. The CDR3 loop spans 15 amino acids. V shed 7 bases, J shed 4 bases, and the junction held 9 bases outside the gene matches. This chain's CDR3 is CASYPGTSSTGELFF. The CDR3 coding sequence is TGTGCCAGCTACCCCGGGACTAGTTCCACCGGGGAGCTGTTTTTT.

The chain employs TRBV5-4 and TRBJ2-5, with 7 bases aligning to TRBD1. The CDR3 totals 13 residues. The junction had 2 bases not matched to a gene; V was cut back by 4 bases and J by 2 bases. The V gene's germline CDR1 is SGHNT and CDR2 YYREEE (reference sequence). The chain's CDR3 is CASSGDRQETQYF. The DNA of the CDR3 is TGTGCCAGCAGCGGGGACAGACAAGAGACCCAGTACTTC.

The gene calls are TRBV7-2 and TRBJ1-5; D unresolved. The CDR3 consists of 13 residues. Germline V gives CDR1 SGHTA, CDR2 FQGNSA. V lost 3 bases and J lost 4, with 7 bases in between. The CDR3 region has the DNA TGTGCCAGCAGCTTGGGAGTAAATCAGCCCCAGCATTTT. This codes for CASSLGVNQPQHF. The full variable domain, with the rest looked up from reference TRBV7-2 and TRBJ1-5, is GAGVSQSPSNKVTEKGKDVELRCDPISGHTALYWYRQSLGQGLEFLIYFQGNSAPDKSGLPSDRFSAERTGGSVSTLTIQRTQQEDSAVYLCASSLGVNQPQHFGDGTRLSIL.

This clone occurred a few times. The chain combines TRBV28 with TRBJ1-5; D is ambiguous. The germline V gene encodes CDR1 MDHEN and CDR2 SYDVKM. CDR3 length equals 14 residues. Deletions cut 2 bases from V and 6 bases from J, with 11 bases between. The CDR3 here is CASSLVVSGQPQHF. In nucleotides, the CDR3 is TGTGCCAGCAGTTTAGTAGTTAGTGGTCAGCCCCAGCATTTT.

The chain joins TRBV5-4 to TRBJ2-1; D is undetermined. Looked up from germline, CDR1 is SGHNT and CDR2 is YYREEE (reference sequence). The ends were cut back, 2 bases at V and 14 bases at J, with 17 bases in the middle. The CDR3 consists of 13 residues. The DNA of the CDR3 is TGTGCCAGCAGCTTTGAGCCCCTAGGCCCTAAGTTCTTC. Translating it yields CASSFEPLGPKFF.

This clone was recorded once. The chain recombines TRBV24-1 with TRBJ2-1; the match to TRBD2 covers 7 bases. Germline V gene sequence: CDR1 KGHDR, CDR2 SFDVKD. This CDR3 comprises 17 residues. Germline trimming cut 5 bases from V and 1 base from J; bases unmatched to any gene: 10. CDR3 bases: TGTGCCACCAGTGGTAATAGCGGCGGGGGTTCCTACAATGAGCAGTTCTTC. Its translation: CATSGNSGGGSYNEQFF.

This clone showed up just once. The chain links TRBV19 to TRBJ2-3; 8 positions match TRBD1. This CDR3 is built from 14 residues. V dropped 10 bases and J dropped 0; count of bases not matched to a gene: 6. Germline CDR1 reads LNHDA; CDR2 reads SQIVND (reference sequence). CDR3 DNA: TGTGCCACCCAGACAGGGGTCAGCACAGATACGCAGTATTTT. As protein: CATQTGVSTDTQYF.